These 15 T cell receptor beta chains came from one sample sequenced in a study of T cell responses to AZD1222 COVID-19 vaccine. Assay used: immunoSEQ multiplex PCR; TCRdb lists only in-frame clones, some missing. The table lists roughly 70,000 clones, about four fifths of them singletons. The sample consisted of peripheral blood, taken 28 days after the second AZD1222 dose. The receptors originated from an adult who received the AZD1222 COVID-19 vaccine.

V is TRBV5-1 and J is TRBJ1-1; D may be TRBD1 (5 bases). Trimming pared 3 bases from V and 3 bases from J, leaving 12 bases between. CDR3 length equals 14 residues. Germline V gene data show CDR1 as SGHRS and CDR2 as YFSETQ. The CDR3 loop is CASSSASGDTEAFF. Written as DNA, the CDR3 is TGCGCCAGCAGCTCCGCATCGGGGGACACTGAAGCTTTCTTT.

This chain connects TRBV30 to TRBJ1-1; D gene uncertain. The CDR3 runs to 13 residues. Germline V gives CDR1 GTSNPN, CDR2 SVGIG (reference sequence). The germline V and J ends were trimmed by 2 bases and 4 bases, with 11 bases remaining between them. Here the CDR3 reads CAWSQDISTEAFF. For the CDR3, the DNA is TGTGCCTGGAGTCAAGACATTAGCACTGAAGCTTTCTTT.

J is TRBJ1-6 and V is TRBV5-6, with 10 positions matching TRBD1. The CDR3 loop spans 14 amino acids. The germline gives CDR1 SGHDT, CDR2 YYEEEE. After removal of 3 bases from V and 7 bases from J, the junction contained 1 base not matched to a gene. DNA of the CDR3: TGTGCCAGCAGCTGGACAGGGGGGAATTCACCCCTCCACTTT. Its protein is CASSWTGGNSPLHF.

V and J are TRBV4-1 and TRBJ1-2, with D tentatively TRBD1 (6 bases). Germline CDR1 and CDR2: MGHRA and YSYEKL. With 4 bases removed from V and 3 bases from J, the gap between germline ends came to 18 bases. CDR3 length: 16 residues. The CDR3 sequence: CASSLGSRGPDYGYTF. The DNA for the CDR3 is TGCGCCAGCAGCCTGGGGTCTCGGGGGCCGGACTATGGCTACACCTTC.

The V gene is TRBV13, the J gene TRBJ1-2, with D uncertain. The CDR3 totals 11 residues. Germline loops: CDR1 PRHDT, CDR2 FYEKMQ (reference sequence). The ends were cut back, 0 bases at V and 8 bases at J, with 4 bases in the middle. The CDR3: CASSLGGGYTF. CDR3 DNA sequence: TGTGCCAGCAGCTTAGGGGGGGGCTACACCTTC.

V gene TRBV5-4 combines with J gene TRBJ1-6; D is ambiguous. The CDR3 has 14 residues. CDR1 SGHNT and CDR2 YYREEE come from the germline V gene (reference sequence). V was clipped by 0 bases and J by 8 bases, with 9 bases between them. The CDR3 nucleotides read TGTGCCAGCAGCTTGGGGGCGACCTATTCACCCCTCCACTTT. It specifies CASSLGATYSPLHF.

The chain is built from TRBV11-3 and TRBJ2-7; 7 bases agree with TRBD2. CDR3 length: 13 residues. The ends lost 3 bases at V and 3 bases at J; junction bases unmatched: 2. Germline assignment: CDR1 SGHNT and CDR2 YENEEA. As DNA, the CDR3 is TGTGCCAGCAGCTTGTCTAGCGGCTACGAGCAGTACTTC. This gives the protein CASSLSSGYEQYF.

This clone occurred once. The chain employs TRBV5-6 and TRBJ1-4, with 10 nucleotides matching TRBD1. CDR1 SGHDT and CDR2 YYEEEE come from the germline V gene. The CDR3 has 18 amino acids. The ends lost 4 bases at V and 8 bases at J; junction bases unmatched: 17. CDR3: CASSLEEDMRTGGEKLFF. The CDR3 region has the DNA TGTGCCAGCAGCCTCGAAGAGGATATGAGGACAGGGGGAGAAAAACTGTTTTTT.

The CDR3 sequence is CASSRGAGELFF. CDR3 nucleotides: TGCGCCAGCAGTAGGGGGGCCGGGGAGCTGTTTTTT. This rearrangement joins TRBV5-1 to TRBJ2-2; D is possibly TRBD1 or TRBD2 (6 bases each). Germline V gene data show CDR1 as SGHRS and CDR2 as YFSETQ. CDR3 length equals 12 residues. The V end was cut by 5 bases, the J end by 6 bases, with 8 bases between.

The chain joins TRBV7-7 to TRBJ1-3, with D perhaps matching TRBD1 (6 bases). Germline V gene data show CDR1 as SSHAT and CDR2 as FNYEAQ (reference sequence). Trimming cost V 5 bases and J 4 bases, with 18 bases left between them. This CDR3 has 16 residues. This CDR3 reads CASSPSLRGAGNTIYF. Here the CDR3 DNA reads TGTGCCAGCAGCCCTTCCCTCAGGGGAGCGGGAAACACCATATATTTT.

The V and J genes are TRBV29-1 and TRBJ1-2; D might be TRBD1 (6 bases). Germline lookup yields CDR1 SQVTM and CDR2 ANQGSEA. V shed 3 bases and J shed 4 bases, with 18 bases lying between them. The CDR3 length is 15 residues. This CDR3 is CSVDQAAGAGYGYTF. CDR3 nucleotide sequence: TGCAGCGTTGATCAGGCGGCGGGGGCTGGCTATGGCTACACCTTC.

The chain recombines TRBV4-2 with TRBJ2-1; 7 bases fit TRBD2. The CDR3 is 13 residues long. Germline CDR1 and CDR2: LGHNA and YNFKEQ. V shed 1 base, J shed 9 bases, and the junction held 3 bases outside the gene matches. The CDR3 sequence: CASSQVGGVEQFF. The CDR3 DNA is TGTGCCAGCAGCCAAGTTGGGGGGGTTGAGCAGTTCTTC.

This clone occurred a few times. In DNA, the CDR3 is TGTGCCAGCAGCTTATACGGGGGGGACACCGGGGAGCTGTTTTTT. It is translated as CASSLYGGDTGELFF. The rearrangement uses TRBV7-2 and TRBJ2-2, with 8 positions matching TRBD2. The CDR3 has 15 residues. The V gene's germline CDR1 is SGHTA and CDR2 FQGNSA. With 2 bases clipped from V and 3 bases from J, the junction kept 2 bases outside the gene matches.

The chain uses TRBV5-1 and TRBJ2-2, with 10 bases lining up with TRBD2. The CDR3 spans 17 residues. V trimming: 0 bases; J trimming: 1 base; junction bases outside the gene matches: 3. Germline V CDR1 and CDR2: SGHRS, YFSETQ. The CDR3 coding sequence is TGCGCCAGCAGCTTGGGACTAGCGGGTTTGAACACCGGGGAGCTGTTTTTT. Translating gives CASSLGLAGLNTGELFF.

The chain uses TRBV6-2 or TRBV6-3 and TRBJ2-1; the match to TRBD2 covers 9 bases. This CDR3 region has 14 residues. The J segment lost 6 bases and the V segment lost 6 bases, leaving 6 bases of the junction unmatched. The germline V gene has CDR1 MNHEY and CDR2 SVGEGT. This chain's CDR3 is CASSSGTSSNEQFF. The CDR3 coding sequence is TGTGCCAGCAGCTCCGGGACTAGCTCCAATGAGCAGTTCTTC.